The 10 T cell receptor beta chains below were found in one sample sequenced in a study of cytomegalovirus exposure and HLA in healthy donors. The PCR ran on 60 Vbeta and 13 Jbeta primers. Libraries were prepared by immunoSEQ multiplex PCR; TCRdb keeps only in-frame clonotypes and omits some of them. This sample yields more than 85,000 clones, of which about 80% are seen a single time; roughly 13% belongs to the top ten. Sequenced: PBMCs. Receptors originate from a man aged 30 to 45 in good health and CMV-seropositive.

This chain uses TRBV28 with TRBJ2-6; 9 nucleotides match TRBD1. Per germline, CDR1 MDHEN and CDR2 SYDVKM. The CDR3 consists of 20 residues. V was clipped by 2 bases and J by 0 bases; unmatched bases: 11. DNA of the CDR3: TGTGCCAGCAGTTTACCGGACAGGGGCCCGGTTGCCTCTGGGGCCAACGTCCTGACTTTC. Encoded protein: CASSLPDRGPVASGANVLTF.

The chain joins TRBV29-1 to TRBJ1-1; weak D call: TRBD1 (5 bases). V was trimmed by 6 bases and J by 3 bases, leaving 20 bases between them. Germline V gene sequence: CDR1 SQVTM, CDR2 ANQGSEA. This CDR3 comprises 15 residues. For the CDR3, the DNA is TGCAGCGTGGGCCCCCCGACAGCAAAATACACTGAAGCTTTCTTT. Protein product: CSVGPPTAKYTEAFF.

This clone was recorded a few times. The rearrangement joins TRBV14 to TRBJ2-7, with 8 bases aligning to TRBD1. The V segment lost 4 bases and the J segment 6 bases; nucleotides outside the gene matches: 5. The germline V gene has CDR1 SGHDN and CDR2 FVKESK. The CDR3 contains 13 residues. As DNA, the CDR3 is TGTGCCAGCAGCCCCGGACAGGGTATCGAGCAGTACTTC. Amino acids: CASSPGQGIEQYF.

This clone has only one observation. The genes are TRBV7-2 and TRBJ2-7, with TRBD1 identical over 10 bases. J lost 5 bases, V lost 4 bases, and 8 bases had no gene match. The CDR3 extends over 15 amino acids. Germline V gene data show CDR1 as SGHTA and CDR2 as FQGNSA. The CDR3 is CASSSPGTGVHEQYF. The CDR3 DNA is TGTGCCAGCAGCTCCCCCGGGACAGGGGTCCACGAGCAGTACTTC.

The CDR3 nucleotides read TGTGCCAGCAGCTTACTGGGACAGGGGGCGCCGGTCACCGGGGAGCTGTTTTTT. It specifies CASSLLGQGAPVTGELFF. The chain is built from TRBV7-9 and TRBJ2-2, with 12 bases that match TRBD1. Germline assignment: CDR1 SEHNR and CDR2 FQNEAQ (reference sequence). V lost 2 bases and J lost 4; bases outside the gene matches: 8. This CDR3 has 18 amino acids.

The chain recombines TRBV5-1 with TRBJ2-5; D is perhaps TRBD2 (6 bases). V lost 2 bases and J lost 1, with 12 bases in between. From germline, CDR1 is SGHRS and CDR2 YFSETQ. This CDR3 comprises 15 residues. CDR3 residues: CASSFGGSAQETQYF. The CDR3 DNA is TGCGCCAGCAGCTTCGGGGGAAGCGCCCAAGAGACCCAGTACTTC.

The V gene is TRBV9, the J gene TRBJ1-6; 7 bases line up with TRBD1. Germline V gives CDR1 SGDLS, CDR2 YYNGEE. This CDR3 is 17 amino acids long. With V trimmed by 3 bases and J by 2 bases, 8 bases remained unmatched. CDR3 coding DNA: TGTGCCAGCAGCGGGGGGACAGCAGGCACCTATAATTCACCCCTCCACTTT. Translating gives CASSGGTAGTYNSPLHF.

The chain combines TRBV7-9 with TRBJ2-1; TRBD1 aligns across 7 bases. The CDR3 is 12 residues long. The trim removed 0 bases at V and 15 bases at J, leaving 5 bases unmatched. The germline gives CDR1 SEHNR, CDR2 FQNEAQ (reference sequence). CDR3 region: CASSLAQGSGFF. DNA of the CDR3: TGTGCCAGCAGCTTAGCACAGGGGAGCGGGTTCTTC. The entire variable domain, with the rest obtained from reference TRBV7-9 and TRBJ2-1, is as follows: DTGVSQNPRHKITKRGQNVTFRCDPISEHNRLYWYRQTLGQGPEFLTYFQNEAQLEKSRLLSDRFSAERPKGSFSTLEIQRTEQGDSAMYLCASSLAQGSGFFGPGTRLTVL.

This clone was recorded once. The V and J genes are TRBV28 and TRBJ2-5; TRBD1 matches at 8 bases. Germline CDR1 reads MDHEN; CDR2 reads SYDVKM. This CDR3 is 15 amino acids long. Trimming took 5 bases from V and 11 from J; bases not matched to a gene: 16. This CDR3 is CASSLGQGTFGEQYF. The CDR3 DNA reads TGTGCCAGCAGTCTTGGACAGGGAACCTTTGGGGAGCAGTACTTC. The whole variable domain, remainder taken from reference TRBV28 and TRBJ2-5, is DVKVTQSSRYLVKRTGEKVFLECVQDMDHENMFWYRQDPGLGLRLIYFSYDVKMKEKGDIPEGYSVSREKKERFSLILESASTNQTSMYLCASSLGQGTFGEQYFGPGTRLLVL.

The J gene is TRBJ1-2, the V gene TRBV19; 8 bases fit TRBD1. There are 15 residues in the CDR3. In germline, CDR1 is LNHDA, CDR2 SQIVND (reference sequence). The junction had 11 bases not matched to a gene; V was cut back by 4 bases and J by 7 bases. CDR3: CASSTSQGVASGYTF. CDR3 DNA: TGTGCCAGTAGTACTTCACAGGGGGTAGCTAGTGGCTACACCTTC.